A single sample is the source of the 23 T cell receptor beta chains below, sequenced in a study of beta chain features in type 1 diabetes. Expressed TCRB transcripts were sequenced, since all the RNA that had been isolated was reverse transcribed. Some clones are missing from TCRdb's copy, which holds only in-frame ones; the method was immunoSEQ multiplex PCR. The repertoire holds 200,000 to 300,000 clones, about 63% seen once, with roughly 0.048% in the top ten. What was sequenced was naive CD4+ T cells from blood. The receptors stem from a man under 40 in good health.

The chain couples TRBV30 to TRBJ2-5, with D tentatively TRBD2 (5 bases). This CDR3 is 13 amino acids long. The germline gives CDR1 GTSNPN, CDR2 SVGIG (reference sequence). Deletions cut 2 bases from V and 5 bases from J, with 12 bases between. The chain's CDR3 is CAWSQRVRETQYF. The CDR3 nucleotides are TGTGCCTGGAGTCAGAGGGTCCGGGAGACCCAGTACTTC.

CDR3 DNA: TGTGCCAGCAGCATTGATGCCAGGGGTGGTGATGGCTACACCTTC. This encodes CASSIDARGGDGYTF. The chain links TRBV9 to TRBJ1-2, with D possibly being TRBD1 (6 bases). Germline CDR1 is SGDLS and CDR2 is YYNGEE. Trimming shortened V by 4 bases and J by 6 bases, and 19 bases separated the two germline ends. CDR3 length equals 15 residues.

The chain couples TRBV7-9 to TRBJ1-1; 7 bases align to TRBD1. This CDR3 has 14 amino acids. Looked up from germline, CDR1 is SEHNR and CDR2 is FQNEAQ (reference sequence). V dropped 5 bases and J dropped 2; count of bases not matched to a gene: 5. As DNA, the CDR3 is TGTGCCAGCAGCCGTGGACAGGCAAACACTGAAGCTTTCTTT. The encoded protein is CASSRGQANTEAFF.

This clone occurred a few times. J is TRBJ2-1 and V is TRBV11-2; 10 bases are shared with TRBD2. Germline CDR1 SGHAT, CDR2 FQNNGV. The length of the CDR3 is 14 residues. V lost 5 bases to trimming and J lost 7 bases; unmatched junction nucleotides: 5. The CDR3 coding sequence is TGTGCCAGCAGCCTTGGACTAGCGGTGAATGAGCAGTTCTTC. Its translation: CASSLGLAVNEQFF. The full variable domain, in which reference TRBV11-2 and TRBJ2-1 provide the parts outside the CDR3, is EAGVAQSPRYKIIEKRQSVAFWCNPISGHATLYWYQQILGQGPKLLIQFQNNGVVDDSQLPKDRFSAERLKGVDSTLKIQPAKLEDSAVYLCASSLGLAVNEQFFGPGTRLTVL.

The CDR3: CASGLRENTQYF. CDR3 sequence (DNA): TGTGCCAGCGGGCTCAGGGAAAATACGCAGTATTTT. The chain combines TRBV6-6 with TRBJ2-3, with D maybe TRBD1 (5 bases). Trimming removed 8 bases from V and 7 bases from J, with 13 bases in between. The CDR3 is 12 amino acids. Germline values: CDR1 MNHNY, CDR2 SVGAGI (reference sequence).

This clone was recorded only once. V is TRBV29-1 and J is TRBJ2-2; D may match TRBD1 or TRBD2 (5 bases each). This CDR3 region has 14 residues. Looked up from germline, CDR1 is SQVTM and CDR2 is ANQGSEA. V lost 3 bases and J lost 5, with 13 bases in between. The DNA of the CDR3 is TGCAGCGTTGACACCCTCTGGGGGACCGGGGAGCTGTTTTTT. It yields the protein CSVDTLWGTGELFF.

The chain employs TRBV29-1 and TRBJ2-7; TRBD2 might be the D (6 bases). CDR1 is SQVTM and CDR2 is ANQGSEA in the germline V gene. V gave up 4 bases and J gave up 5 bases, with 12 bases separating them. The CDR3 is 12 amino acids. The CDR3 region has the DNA TGCAGCGTTGCGAAGGGGAGGAACGAGCAGTACTTC. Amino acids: CSVAKGRNEQYF.

This CDR3 reads CASRASGHNEQFF. In nucleotides, the CDR3 is TGTGCCAGCAGAGCGAGCGGGCACAATGAGCAGTTCTTC. The chain couples TRBV7-2 to TRBJ2-1; TRBD2 is a possible D gene (6 bases). CDR1 SGHTA and CDR2 FQGNSA come from the germline V gene. CDR3 size: 13 residues. Trimming cost V 6 bases and J 5 bases, with 11 bases left between them.

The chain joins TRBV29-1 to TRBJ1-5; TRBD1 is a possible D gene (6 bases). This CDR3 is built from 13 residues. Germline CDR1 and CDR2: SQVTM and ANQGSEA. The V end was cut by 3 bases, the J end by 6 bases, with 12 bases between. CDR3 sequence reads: CSVDEGGGQPQHF. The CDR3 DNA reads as TGCAGCGTTGACGAGGGGGGAGGTCAGCCCCAGCATTTT.

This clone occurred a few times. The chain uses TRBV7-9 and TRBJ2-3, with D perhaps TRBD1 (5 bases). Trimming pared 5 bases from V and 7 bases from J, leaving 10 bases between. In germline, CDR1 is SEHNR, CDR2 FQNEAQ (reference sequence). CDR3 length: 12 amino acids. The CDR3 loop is CASSTDTNTQYF. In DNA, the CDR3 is TGTGCCAGCAGCACGGACACCAATACGCAGTATTTT.

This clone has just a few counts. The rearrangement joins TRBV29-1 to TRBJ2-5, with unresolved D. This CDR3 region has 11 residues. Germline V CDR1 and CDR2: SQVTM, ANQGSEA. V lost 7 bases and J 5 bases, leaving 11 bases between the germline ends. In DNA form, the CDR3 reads TGCAGCGGGCTACCCGGGGAGACCCAGTACTTC. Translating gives CSGLPGETQYF.

The CDR3: CSVVFYGSYTEAFF. CDR3 DNA: TGCAGCGTAGTCTTCTATGGGAGCTACACTGAAGCTTTCTTT. The chain links TRBV29-1 to TRBJ1-1; no clear D. Looked up from germline, CDR1 is SQVTM and CDR2 is ANQGSEA. CDR3 size: 14 residues. V was cut by 6 bases and J by 3 bases, with 17 bases left in between.

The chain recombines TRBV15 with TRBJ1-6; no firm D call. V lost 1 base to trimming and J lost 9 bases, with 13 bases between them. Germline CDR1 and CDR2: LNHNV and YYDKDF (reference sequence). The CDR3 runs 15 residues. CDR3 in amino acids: CATSRAEGMSSPLHF. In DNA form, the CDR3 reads TGTGCCACCAGCAGAGCTGAAGGAATGAGTTCACCCCTCCACTTT.

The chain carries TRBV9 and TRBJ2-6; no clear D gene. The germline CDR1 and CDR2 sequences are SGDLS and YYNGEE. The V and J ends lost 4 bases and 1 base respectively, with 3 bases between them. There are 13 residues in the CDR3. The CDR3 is CASSPSGANVLTF. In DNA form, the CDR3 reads TGTGCCAGCAGCCCATCTGGGGCCAACGTCCTGACTTTC.

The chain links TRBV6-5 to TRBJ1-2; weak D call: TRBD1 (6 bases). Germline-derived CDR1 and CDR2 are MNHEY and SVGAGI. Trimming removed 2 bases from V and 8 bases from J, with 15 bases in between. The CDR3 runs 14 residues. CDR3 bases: TGTGCCAGCAGTTACGGCGTAGAAGGGGGAGGCTACACCTTC. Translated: CASSYGVEGGGYTF.

In nucleotides, the CDR3 is TGTGCCAGCAGAACCGGGACTACAAACTACAATGAGCAGTTCTTC. It yields the protein CASRTGTTNYNEQFF. The chain uses TRBV2 and TRBJ2-1; 7 nucleotides agree with TRBD2. CDR1 and CDR2 from the germline V gene are SNHLY and FYNNEI. The length of the CDR3 is 15 residues. The V segment lost 6 bases and the J segment 3 bases; nucleotides outside the gene matches: 8.

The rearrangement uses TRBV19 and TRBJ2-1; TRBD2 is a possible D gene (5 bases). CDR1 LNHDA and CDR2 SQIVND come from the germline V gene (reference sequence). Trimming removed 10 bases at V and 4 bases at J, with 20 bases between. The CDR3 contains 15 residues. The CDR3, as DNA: TGTGCCACTGGGTCTCGGGCGAGACTATACAATGAGCAGTTCTTC. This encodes CATGSRARLYNEQFF.

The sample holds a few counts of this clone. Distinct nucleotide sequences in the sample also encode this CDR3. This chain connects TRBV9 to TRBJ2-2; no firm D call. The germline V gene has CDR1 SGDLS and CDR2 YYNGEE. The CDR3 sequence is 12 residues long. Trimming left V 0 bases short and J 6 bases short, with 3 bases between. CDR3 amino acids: CASSVVAGELFF. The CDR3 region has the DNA TGTGCCAGCAGCGTAGTTGCCGGGGAGCTGTTTTTT. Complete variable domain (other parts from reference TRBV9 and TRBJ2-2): DSGVTQTPKHLITATGQRVTLRCSPRSGDLSVYWYQQSLDQGLQFLIQYYNGEERAKGNILERFSAQQFPDLHSELNLSSLELGDSALYFCASSVVAGELFFGEGSRLTVL.

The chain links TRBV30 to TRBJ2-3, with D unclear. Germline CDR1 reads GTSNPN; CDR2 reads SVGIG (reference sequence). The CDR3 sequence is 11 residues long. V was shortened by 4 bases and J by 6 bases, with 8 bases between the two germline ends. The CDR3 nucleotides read TGTGCCTGGAATATTATGGATACGCAGTATTTT. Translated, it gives CAWNIMDTQYF. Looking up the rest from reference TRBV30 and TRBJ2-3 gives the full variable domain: SQTIHQWPATLVQPVGSPLSLECTVEGTSNPNLYWYRQAAGRGLQLLFYSVGIGQISSEVPQNLSASRPQDRQFILSSKKLLLSDSGFYLCAWNIMDTQYFGPGTRLTVL.

CDR3: CASSFDYNEQFF. CDR3 nucleotide sequence: TGTGCCAGCAGTTTTGATTACAATGAGCAGTTCTTC. The chain couples TRBV28 to TRBJ2-1; D remains unclear. The germline gives CDR1 MDHEN, CDR2 SYDVKM. The V and J ends lost 3 bases and 4 bases respectively, with 4 bases between them. This CDR3 spans 12 amino acids.

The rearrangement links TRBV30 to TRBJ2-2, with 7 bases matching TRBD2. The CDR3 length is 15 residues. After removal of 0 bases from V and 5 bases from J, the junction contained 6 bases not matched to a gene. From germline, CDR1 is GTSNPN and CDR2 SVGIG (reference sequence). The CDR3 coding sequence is TGTGCCTGGAGTGTATTGTCTAGCGGAACCGGGGAGCTGTTTTTT. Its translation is CAWSVLSSGTGELFF.

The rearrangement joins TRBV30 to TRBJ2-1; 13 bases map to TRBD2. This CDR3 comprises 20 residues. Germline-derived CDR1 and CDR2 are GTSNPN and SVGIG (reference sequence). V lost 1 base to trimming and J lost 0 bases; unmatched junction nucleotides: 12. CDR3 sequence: CAWSGPPPGLAGSSYNEQFF. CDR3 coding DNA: TGTGCCTGGAGTGGACCCCCTCCGGGACTAGCGGGAAGCTCCTACAATGAGCAGTTCTTC.

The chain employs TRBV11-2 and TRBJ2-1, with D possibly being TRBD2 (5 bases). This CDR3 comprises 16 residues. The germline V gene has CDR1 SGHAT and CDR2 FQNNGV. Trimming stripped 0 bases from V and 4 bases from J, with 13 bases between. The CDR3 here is CASSLDLLASYNEQFF. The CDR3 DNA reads TGTGCCAGCAGCTTAGATCTGTTAGCGTCTTACAATGAGCAGTTCTTC.